This T cell receptor (beta chain) was found in a study of blood T cells in healthy people across ages. CDR3 length equals 18 residues. Germline V CDR1 and CDR2: SGHRS, YFSETQ. V was clipped by 3 bases and J by 3 bases; unmatched bases: 12. Combining a sample-barcoded 5' primer with a J-beta primer mix, a second PCR ran for about 7 to 11 cycles. TCRdb analysed the 5' RACE reads with MiXCR anew, one entry per CDR3 protein. The top ten clones hold around 10% of a sample with hundreds of thousands of distinct CDR3 sequences, about 25% of them seen once. This same sample was also part of a study on T cells of mothers and their children.

This clonotype was obtained from a boy between 5 and 17 years old in good health. This chain joins TRBV5-1 and TRBJ2-7; 13 bases are shared with TRBD2. Input material: blood. The DNA of the CDR3 is TGCGCCAGCAGCTCGGTGGGGACTAGCGGGATAGCCCTCTACGAGCAGTACTTC. This encodes CASSSVGTSGIALYEQYF.